This T cell receptor beta chain was recovered during a study of shared clonotypes between healthy human individuals (dated by TCRdb to between 2020 and 2021). Concerning the study at large: The cohort comprised two women and a few men aged 18 to 49 years. For each donor, three plates each were used for CD4 naive and CD4 memory, two plates were used for CD8 naive, and one plate was used for CD8 memory. To estimate repertoire size and how much clonotypes are shared between individuals, the study performed deep sequencing of blood TCR repertoires from 4 to 6 healthy adults. Libraries were prepared and TCR repertoires were sequenced by different laboratories using diverse techniques, in order to increase sequencing depth and limit assay-specific biases. Per donor, leukapheresis produced somewhere between about 0.8 and 9.5 billion PBMCs. General study outcomes and caveats: Even with the large sequencing depth, rarefaction of the sorted-subset datasets indicated that sequencing was incomplete. Sampling was limited to blood, and TCR repertoires in tissue likely differ from TCR repertoires in blood. Estimated clonotype richness was generally larger for naive than for memory subsets. Because the study included a small number of donors, the genetic and exposure-history diversity represented was limited. Sharing across a handful of donors was observed for approximately 5% of naive CD4, 3% to 4% of naive CD8, around 2.5% of memory CD4, and approximately 0.41% of memory CD8 clonotypes. Higher generation probabilities were observed for clonotypes shared by all four sorted-subset donors than for non-shared clonotypes. Pairwise subsampling indicated that sequencing depth was expected to affect the degree of clonotype sharing among donors.

Its CDR3 holds 14 amino acids, cysteine through phenylalanine. The retained sequence is limited to the CDR3, 42 bases, with the frame set at the first base. The germline ends are 13 bases apart after V is trimmed by 6 bases and J by 1 base. The germline V gene sets CDR1 to SGHAT and CDR2 to FQNNGV. Using the deep immunoSEQ assay, TCR CDR3 regions were amplified from genomic DNA by multiplex PCR. For each cell subset, the extracted genomic DNA was distributed evenly across all wells of several immunoSEQ 96-well plates, and each plate served as one replicate. Each replicate PCR for sorted subsets received around 200 ng genomic DNA, equal to tens of thousands of T cell genomes. Purified libraries were measured with a Qubit 3.0 fluorometer, size-checked on a Bioanalyzer 2100, and measured again with the KAPA Library Quantification kit. Every immunoSEQ 96-well plate was sequenced on a separate single-read 150-cycle Illumina NextSeq 550 flow cell. Per the authors' processing: Because the immunoSEQ output held only junctional sequences and lacked quality scores, the filtering could not match the filtering applied to full-length reads. Sequences were annotated with PyIR, a Python wrapper for IgBLAST v1.9, using IMGT germline references to assign V/J genes and CDR3. Reads were removed for weak V/J assignments (E-value above 1e-6), missing CDR3, stop codons, out-of-frame junctions, or ambiguous translated residues. A V3J clonotype was defined by an identical inferred V gene, J gene, and CDR3 amino acid sequence. Percentage overlap between repertoires was calculated by dividing the number of shared unique clonotypes by the size of the smaller repertoire. Repertoire richness was assessed with RTK rarefaction, the Chao1 estimator, and Recon v2.1 estimates of unobserved clonotypes. OLGA was used to compute generation probabilities for all TCRbeta clonotypes that the gDNA method yielded from a few donors. TCRdb holds this immuneACCESS table with in-frame rearrangements only. Some clones are missing; in checked studies, unresolved V genes explain under half, and the rest has no known cause. That table furnishes V, J and clone size, whereas the DNA furnished D and trimming. The table for this sample lists under 600,000 clones; less than 98% of them were counted only once. About 0.057% of the sample belongs to the ten largest clones.

As to this clone: Its antigen target is currently unknown. Per-nucleotide qualities are absent, and no much larger clonotype sits a single base away.

Donors were healthy HIV-negative adults with no recently reported acute infections or vaccinations. Only Caucasian adults living in Nashville, Tennessee, USA were represented among the donors. CD4+ T cells were enriched by magnetic negative selection; naive cells were then positively selected on CD45RA, and the negative fraction formed the memory subset. After blood collection by leukapheresis, PBMCs were isolated using Ficoll-Histopaque density gradient centrifugation and then cryopreserved in the vapor phase of liquid nitrogen. Analytical flow cytometry was used to check the purity and quantity of each magnetically sorted T cell population. From each sorted fraction, genomic DNA was isolated and quantified by UV absorbance on a Nanodrop 2000c.

Recombination connected TRBV11-2 to TRBJ2-7; there is no confident call for the D gene. Source material: naive CD4+ T cells sorted from blood. In light of the paper, this sample's cell subset or site label describes: CD45RA+ positively selected. This receptor was identified in a woman in her twenties or thirties in good health. The sequenced DNA: TGTGCCAGCAGGTCCTTGTCGGAATCCTACGAGCAGTACTTC. Translation gives CASRSLSESYEQYF. The CDR3 plus the reference TRBV11-2 and TRBJ2-7 genes for the other parts give the full variable domain: EAGVAQSPRYKIIEKRQSVAFWCNPISGHATLYWYQQILGQGPKLLIQFQNNGVVDDSQLPKDRFSAERLKGVDSTLKIQPAKLEDSAVYLCASRSLSESYEQYFGPGTRLTVT.